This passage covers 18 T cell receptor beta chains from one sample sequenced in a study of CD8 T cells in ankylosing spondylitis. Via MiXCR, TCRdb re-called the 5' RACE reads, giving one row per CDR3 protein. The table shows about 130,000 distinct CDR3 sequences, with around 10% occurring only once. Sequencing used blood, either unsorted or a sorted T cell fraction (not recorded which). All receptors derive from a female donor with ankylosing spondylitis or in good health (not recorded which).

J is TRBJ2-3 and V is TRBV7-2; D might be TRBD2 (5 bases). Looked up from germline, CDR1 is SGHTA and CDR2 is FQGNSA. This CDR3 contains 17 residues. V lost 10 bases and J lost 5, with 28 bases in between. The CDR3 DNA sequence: TGTGCCAACAGTTTAAATGGACTCCTACTAAAGGGAGATACGCAGTATTTT. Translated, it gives CANSLNGLLLKGDTQYF.

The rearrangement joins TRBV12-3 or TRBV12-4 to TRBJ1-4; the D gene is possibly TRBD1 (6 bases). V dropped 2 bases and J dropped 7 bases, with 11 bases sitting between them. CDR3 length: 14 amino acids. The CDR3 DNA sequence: TGTGCCAGCAGTTTATCAGGGGCGGGTGAAAAACTGTTTTTT. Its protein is CASSLSGAGEKLFF.

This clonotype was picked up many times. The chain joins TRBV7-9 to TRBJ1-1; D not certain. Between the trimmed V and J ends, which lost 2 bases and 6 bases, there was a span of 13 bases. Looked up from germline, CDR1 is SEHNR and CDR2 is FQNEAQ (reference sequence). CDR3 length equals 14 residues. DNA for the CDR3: TGTGCCAGCAGCTTAAGGCCGGACGGGGCTGAAGCTTTCTTT. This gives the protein CASSLRPDGAEAFF.

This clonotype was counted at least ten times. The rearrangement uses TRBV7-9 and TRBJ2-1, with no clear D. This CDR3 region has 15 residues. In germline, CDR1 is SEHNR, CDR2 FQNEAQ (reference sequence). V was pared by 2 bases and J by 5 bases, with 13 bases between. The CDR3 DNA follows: TGTGCCAGCAGCTTAACGGCAAAAAGCCACAATGAGCAGTTCTTC. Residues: CASSLTAKSHNEQFF.

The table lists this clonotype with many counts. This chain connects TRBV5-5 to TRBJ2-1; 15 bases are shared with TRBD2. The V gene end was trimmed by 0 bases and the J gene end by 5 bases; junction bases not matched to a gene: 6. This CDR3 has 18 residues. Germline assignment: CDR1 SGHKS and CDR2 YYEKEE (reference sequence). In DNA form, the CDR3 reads TGTGCCAGCAGCTTGGTCCCGGGACTAGCGGGAGGAAACAATGAGCAGTTCTTC. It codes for CASSLVPGLAGGNNEQFF.

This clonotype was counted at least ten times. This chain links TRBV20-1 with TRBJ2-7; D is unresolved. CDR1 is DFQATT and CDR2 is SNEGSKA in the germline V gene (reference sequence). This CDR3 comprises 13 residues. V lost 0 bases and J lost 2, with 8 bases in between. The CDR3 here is CSARDVGTYEQYF. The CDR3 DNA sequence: TGCAGTGCTAGAGATGTGGGGACCTACGAGCAGTACTTC.

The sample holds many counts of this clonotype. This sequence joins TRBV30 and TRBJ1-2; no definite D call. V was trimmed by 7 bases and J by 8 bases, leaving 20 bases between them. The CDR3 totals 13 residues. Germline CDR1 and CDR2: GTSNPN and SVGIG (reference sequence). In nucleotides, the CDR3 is TGTGCCTTCCCTGTTAGTATCCAGGAAGGCTACACCTTC. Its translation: CAFPVSIQEGYTF.

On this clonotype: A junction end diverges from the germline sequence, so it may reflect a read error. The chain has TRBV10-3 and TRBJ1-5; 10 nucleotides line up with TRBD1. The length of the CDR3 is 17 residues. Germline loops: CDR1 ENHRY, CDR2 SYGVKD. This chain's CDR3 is CAFSLSVRDRGNQPQHF. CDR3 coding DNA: TGTGCCTTCAGTTTAAGCGTGCGGGACAGGGGAAACCAGCCCCAGCATTTT.

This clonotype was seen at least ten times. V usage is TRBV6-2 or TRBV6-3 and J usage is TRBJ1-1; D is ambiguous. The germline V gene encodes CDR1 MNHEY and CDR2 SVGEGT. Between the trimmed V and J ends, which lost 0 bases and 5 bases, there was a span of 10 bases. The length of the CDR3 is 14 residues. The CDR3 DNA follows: TGTGCCAGCAGTTACTCGGCTGGGCGTACTGAAGCTTTCTTT. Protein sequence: CASSYSAGRTEAFF.

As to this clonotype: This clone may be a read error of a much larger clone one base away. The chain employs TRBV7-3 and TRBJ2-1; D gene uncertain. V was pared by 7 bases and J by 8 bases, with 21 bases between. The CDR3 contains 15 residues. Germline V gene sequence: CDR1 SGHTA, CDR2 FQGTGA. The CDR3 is CASNSIVGPGHEQFF. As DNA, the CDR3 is TGTGCCAGCAACTCGATCGTGGGCCCCGGTCATGAGCAGTTCTTC.

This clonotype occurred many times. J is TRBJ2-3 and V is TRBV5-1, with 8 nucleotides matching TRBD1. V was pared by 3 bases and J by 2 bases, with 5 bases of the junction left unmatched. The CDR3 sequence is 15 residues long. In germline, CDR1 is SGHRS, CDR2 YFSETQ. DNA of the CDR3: TGCGCCAGCAGCTACGACAGGGGAAACACAGATACGCAGTATTTT. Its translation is CASSYDRGNTDTQYF.

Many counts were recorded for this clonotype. The CDR3 DNA reads as TGCGCCAGCAGCTCCCGACTAGCGGGGTACAATGAGCAGTTCTTC. Translating gives CASSSRLAGYNEQFF. This chain connects TRBV5-1 to TRBJ2-1, with 11 bases lining up with TRBD2. Germline CDR1 reads SGHRS; CDR2 reads YFSETQ. This CDR3 contains 15 residues. J was trimmed by 4 bases and V by 3 bases; bases with no gene match: 3.

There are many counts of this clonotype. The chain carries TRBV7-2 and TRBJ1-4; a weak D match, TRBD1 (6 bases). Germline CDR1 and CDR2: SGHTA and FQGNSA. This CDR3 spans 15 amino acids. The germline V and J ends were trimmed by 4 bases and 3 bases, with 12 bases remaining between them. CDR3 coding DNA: TGTGCCAGCAGCTCCTACAGGGCACCTAATGAAAAACTGTTTTTT. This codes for CASSSYRAPNEKLFF.

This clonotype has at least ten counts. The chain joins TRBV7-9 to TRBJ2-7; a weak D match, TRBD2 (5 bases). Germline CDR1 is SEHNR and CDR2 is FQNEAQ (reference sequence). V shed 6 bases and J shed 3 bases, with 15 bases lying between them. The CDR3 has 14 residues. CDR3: CASRPGMPLYEQYF. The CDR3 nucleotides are TGTGCCAGCAGACCCGGGATGCCCCTCTACGAGCAGTACTTC.

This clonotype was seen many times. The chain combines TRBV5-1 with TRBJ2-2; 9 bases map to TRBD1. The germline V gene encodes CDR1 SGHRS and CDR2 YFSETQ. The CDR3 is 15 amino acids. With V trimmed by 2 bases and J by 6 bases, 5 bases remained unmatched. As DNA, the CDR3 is TGCGCCAGCAGCTTCGGGGACAGGGCCGCCGGGGAGCTGTTTTTT. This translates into CASSFGDRAAGELFF. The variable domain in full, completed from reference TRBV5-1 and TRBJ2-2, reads KAGVTQTPRYLIKTRGQQVTLSCSPISGHRSVSWYQQTPGQGLQFLFEYFSETQRNKGNFPGRFSGRQFSNSRSEMNVSTLELGDSALYLCASSFGDRAAGELFFGEGSRLTVL.

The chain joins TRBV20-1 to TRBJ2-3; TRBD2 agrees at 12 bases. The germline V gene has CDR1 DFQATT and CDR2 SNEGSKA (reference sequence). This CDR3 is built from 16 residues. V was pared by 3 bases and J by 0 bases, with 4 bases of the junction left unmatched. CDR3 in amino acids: CSASEGTSGSTDTQYF. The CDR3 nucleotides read TGCAGTGCTAGCGAGGGGACTAGCGGGAGCACAGATACGCAGTATTTT.

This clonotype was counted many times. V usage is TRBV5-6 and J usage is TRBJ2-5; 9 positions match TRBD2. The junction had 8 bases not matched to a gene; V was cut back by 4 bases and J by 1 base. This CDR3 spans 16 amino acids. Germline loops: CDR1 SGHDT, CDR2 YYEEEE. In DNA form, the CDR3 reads TGTGCCAGCAGCCGACGGGCGGGGGGGAGCCAAGAGACCCAGTACTTC. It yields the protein CASSRRAGGSQETQYF.

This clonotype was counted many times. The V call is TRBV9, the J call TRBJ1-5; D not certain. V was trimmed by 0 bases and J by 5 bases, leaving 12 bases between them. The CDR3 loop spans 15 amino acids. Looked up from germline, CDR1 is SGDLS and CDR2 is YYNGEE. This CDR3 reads CASSVEGSPYQPQHF. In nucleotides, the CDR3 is TGTGCCAGCAGCGTAGAGGGAAGCCCCTATCAGCCCCAGCATTTT.